This T cell receptor beta chain is from a study of blood T cell repertoires in COVID-19. Study summary: The samples span acute and convalescent COVID-19 from the United States, Italy and Spain. PBMCs, B-cell-depleted T cells, or T cells were the source of the cDNA or gDNA that made up the material.

As originally analysed: Amplification with reference gene primers provided the estimates of nucleated cell counts. Here immunoSEQ multiplex PCR was the method, and the copy in TCRdb shows in-frame clones only, minus some. From that table come the V and J calls and clone size; the DNA was used to work out D and trimming. In the table there are tens of thousands of clones, over 80% of which are singletons. This clone was counted once. The CDR3 has 13 amino acids. The germline V gene has CDR1 SGHNT and CDR2 YENEEA. V lost 5 bases and J lost 7, with 14 bases in between. The sample comprised peripheral blood. The rearrangement links TRBV11-3 to TRBJ1-2; a possible D gene is TRBD1 (5 bases). The receptor was derived from a man aged 45 to 65 with acute or convalescent COVID-19. CDR3 loop: CASSPPRESGYTF. As DNA, the CDR3 is TGTGCCAGCAGCCCCCCCAGGGAAAGTGGCTACACCTTC.